The 15 T cell receptor beta chains below were found in one sample sequenced in a study of T cell repertoires in cytomegalovirus infection (dated by TCRdb to between 2019 and 2020). The meaning of the sample's treatment or condition label: in vitro stimulation with specific CMV peptide epitopes to enrich CMV-specific T cells. Sequencing relied on an Illumina HiSeq 1500. TCRdb ran its own pipeline on the public reads, namely fastp trimming at Q25 and MiXCR clone calling, and kept in-frame beta chains. Each entry merges the rows of one CDR3 protein and shows their most common DNA and genes. The sample yields hundreds of thousands of distinct CDR3 sequences; more than 40% were counted once. Approximately 40% of the sample is held by the ten biggest clonotypes. These TCRs' antigens remain unknown. The sample was cultured PBMCs, taken from culture after CMV antigen stimulation. The origin of the receptors is a human donor in good health (CMV status not recorded). Some clones in this sample may be carry-over from other donors' samples.

The rearrangement uses TRBV5-6 and TRBJ2-7; 9 bases match TRBD1. Trimming took 5 bases from V and 4 from J; bases not matched to a gene: 13. The CDR3 covers 16 residues. Germline V lookup: CDR1 SGHDT, CDR2 YYEEEE. The CDR3 DNA sequence: TGTGCCAGCAGTACCGGGACAGGGTCTCTAGAGTACGAGCAGTACTTC. This sequence encodes CASSTGTGSLEYEQYF.

The chain is built from TRBV5-1 and TRBJ1-5; TRBD1 might be the D (5 bases). Germline CDR1 and CDR2: SGHRS and YFSETQ. Trimming left V 3 bases short and J 4 bases short, with 8 bases between. CDR3 size: 13 residues. CDR3 sequence (DNA): TGCGCCAGCAGCTGGCAGGGAAATCAGCCCCAGCATTTT. Translated, it gives CASSWQGNQPQHF.

This clonotype came up a few times. J is TRBJ1-5 and V is TRBV7-8; D unresolved. The V end was cut by 3 bases, the J end by 1 base, with 4 bases between. Germline-derived CDR1 and CDR2 are SGHVS and FQNEAQ. CDR3 size: 13 residues. DNA for the CDR3: TGTGCCAGCAGCTTTACAAGCAATCAGCCCCAGCATTTT. This translates into CASSFTSNQPQHF.

CDR3 region: CASSPRDTGDYQPQHF. The CDR3 bases are TGTGCCAGCAGTCCCCGGGACACTGGGGATTATCAGCCCCAGCATTTT. The rearrangement uses TRBV12-3 or TRBV12-4 and TRBJ1-5; TRBD1 might be the D (6 bases). V lost 5 bases and J lost 5, with 19 bases in between. The CDR3 runs to 16 residues.

The rearrangement links TRBV4-3 to TRBJ2-4; TRBD1 matches 9 bases. CDR1 and CDR2 from the germline V gene are LGHNA and YSLEER. The CDR3 contains 14 residues. V was clipped by 2 bases and J by 10 bases; unmatched bases: 6. The CDR3 DNA is TGCGCCAGCAGCCAATGGACAGGGGTCGGGATTCAGTACTTC. This codes for CASSQWTGVGIQYF.

In its sample, this clonotype was seen once. The chain links TRBV27 to TRBJ2-1, with 13 nucleotides matching TRBD2. Germline-derived CDR1 and CDR2 are MNHEY and SMNVEV (reference sequence). The trim removed 5 bases at V and 0 bases at J, leaving 4 bases unmatched. The length of the CDR3 is 17 residues. CDR3 in amino acids: CASSQTSGGSSYNEQFF. The CDR3 DNA reads as TGTGCCAGCAGTCAGACTAGCGGGGGGAGCTCCTACAATGAGCAGTTCTTC.

This sequence joins TRBV7-2 and TRBJ1-2, with TRBD1 matching 7 bases. The CDR3 runs to 16 residues. Unmatched junction bases numbered 17, after V lost 5 bases and J lost 8 bases. The germline V gene has CDR1 SGHTA and CDR2 FQGNSA. The CDR3 sequence: CASSQTYRGVLEGYTF. DNA for the CDR3: TGTGCCAGCAGCCAAACTTACAGGGGTGTATTGGAGGGCTACACCTTC.

The rearrangement uses TRBV19 and TRBJ2-1; D call uncertain. V was cut by 2 bases and J by 6 bases, with 5 bases left in between. The germline gives CDR1 LNHDA, CDR2 SQIVND (reference sequence). The CDR3 sequence is 12 residues long. The CDR3 sequence: CASSINGNEQFF. CDR3 nucleotide sequence: TGTGCCAGTAGTATAAACGGCAATGAGCAGTTCTTC.

The chain uses TRBV5-1 and TRBJ2-1; 7 bases match TRBD2. This CDR3 region has 18 residues. The V gene's germline CDR1 is SGHRS and CDR2 YFSETQ. J lost 6 bases, V lost 0 bases, and 15 bases had no gene match. The CDR3 DNA sequence: TGCGCCAGCAGCTTGGCCAAAATGGCTAGCGGTACTCTCAATGAGCAGTTCTTC. It specifies CASSLAKMASGTLNEQFF.

Only a few counts were recorded for this clonotype. The chain couples TRBV7-2 to TRBJ2-5; 8 nucleotides match TRBD1. Germline V gene lookup returns CDR1 SGHTA and CDR2 FQGNSA. J was trimmed by 6 bases and V by 10 bases; bases with no gene match: 7. This CDR3 has 12 amino acids. CDR3 DNA: TGTGCCATCGCCGACAGGGGTCAGACCCAGTACTTC. As protein: CAIADRGQTQYF.

In its sample, this clonotype was seen a few times. V is TRBV7-6 and J is TRBJ1-1, with D perhaps TRBD1 (5 bases). Germline V gene lookup returns CDR1 SGHVS and CDR2 FNYEAQ. V dropped 5 bases and J dropped 4 bases, with 14 bases sitting between them. The CDR3 is 14 residues long. The DNA of the CDR3 is TGTGCCAGCAGCCCGGGCCCGGGGGGCACTGAAGCTTTCTTT. This gives the protein CASSPGPGGTEAFF.

A word on this clonotype: The junction and the germline gene differ at one end; a read error may be behind it. The chain joins TRBV2 to TRBJ2-1; 9 bases match TRBD2. This CDR3 is 13 amino acids long. Germline CDR1 and CDR2: SNHLY and FYNNEI. DNA for the CDR3: TGTGCCAGCAGCTCGACTAGCGGAGTGCCTGGGGGTTTC. Translation: CASSSTSGVPGGF.

This chain uses TRBV27 with TRBJ1-4; D call uncertain. The CDR3 is 15 residues long. Germline assignment: CDR1 MNHEY and CDR2 SMNVEV (reference sequence). Trimming pared 3 bases from V and 4 bases from J, leaving 12 bases between. Here the CDR3 reads CASSLGGPLNEKLFF. DNA for the CDR3: TGTGCCAGCAGTTTGGGTGGACCCCTTAATGAAAAACTGTTTTTT.

This rearrangement joins TRBV7-6 to TRBJ1-2, with 9 bases matching TRBD1. Trimming at V came to 6 bases and at J to 3 bases, leaving 11 bases not matched to a gene. Germline V gives CDR1 SGHVS, CDR2 FNYEAQ. The CDR3 spans 16 residues. CDR3 coding DNA: TGTGCCAGCAGTCGTATAAAACAGGGGGCTGACTATGGCTACACCTTC. Its protein product is CASSRIKQGADYGYTF.

This clonotype appeared a few times. The chain combines TRBV20-1 with TRBJ1-6; 12 bases agree with TRBD1. CDR3 length: 21 residues. Germline CDR1 is DFQATT and CDR2 is SNEGSKA (reference sequence). V shed 1 base and J 0 bases; nucleotides not matched to a gene: 13. CDR3 bases: TGCAGTGCTAGAGTGGGACGGGGACAGGGGGCGGTAAGCTCCTATAATTCACCCCTCCACTTT. This codes for CSARVGRGQGAVSSYNSPLHF.